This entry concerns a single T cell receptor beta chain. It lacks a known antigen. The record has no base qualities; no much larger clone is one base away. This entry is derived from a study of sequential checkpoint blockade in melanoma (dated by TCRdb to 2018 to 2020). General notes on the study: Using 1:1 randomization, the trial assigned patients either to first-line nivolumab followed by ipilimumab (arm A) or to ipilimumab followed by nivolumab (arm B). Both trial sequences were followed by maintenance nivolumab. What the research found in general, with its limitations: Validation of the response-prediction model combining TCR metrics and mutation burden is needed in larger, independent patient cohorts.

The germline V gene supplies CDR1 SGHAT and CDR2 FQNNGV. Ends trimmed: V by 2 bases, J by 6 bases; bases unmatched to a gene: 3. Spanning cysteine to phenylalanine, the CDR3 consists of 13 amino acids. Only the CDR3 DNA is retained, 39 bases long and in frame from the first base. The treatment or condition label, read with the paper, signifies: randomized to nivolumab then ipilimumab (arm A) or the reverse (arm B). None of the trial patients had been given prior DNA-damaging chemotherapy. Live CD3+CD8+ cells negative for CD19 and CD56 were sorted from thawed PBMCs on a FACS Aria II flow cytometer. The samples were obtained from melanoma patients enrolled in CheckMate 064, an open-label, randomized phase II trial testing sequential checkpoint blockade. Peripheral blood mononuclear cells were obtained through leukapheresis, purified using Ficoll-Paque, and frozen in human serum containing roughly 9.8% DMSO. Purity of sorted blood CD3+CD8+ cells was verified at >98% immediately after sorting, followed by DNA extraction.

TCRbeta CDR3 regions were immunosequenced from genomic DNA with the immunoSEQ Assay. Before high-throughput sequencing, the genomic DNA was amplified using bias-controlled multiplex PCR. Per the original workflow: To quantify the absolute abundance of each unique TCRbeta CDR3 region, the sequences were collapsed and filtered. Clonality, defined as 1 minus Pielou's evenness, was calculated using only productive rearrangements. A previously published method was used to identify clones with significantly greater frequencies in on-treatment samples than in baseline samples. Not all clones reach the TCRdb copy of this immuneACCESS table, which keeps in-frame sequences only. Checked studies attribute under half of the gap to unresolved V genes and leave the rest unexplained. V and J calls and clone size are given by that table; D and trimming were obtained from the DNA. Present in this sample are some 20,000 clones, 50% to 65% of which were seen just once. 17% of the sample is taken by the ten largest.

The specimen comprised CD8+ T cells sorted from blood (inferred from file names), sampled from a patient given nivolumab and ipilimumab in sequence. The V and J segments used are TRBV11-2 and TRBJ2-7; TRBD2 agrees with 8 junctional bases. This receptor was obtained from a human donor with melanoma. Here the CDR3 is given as CASSLSGGSEQYF. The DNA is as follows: TGTGCCAGCAGCTTATCGGGGGGGTCCGAGCAGTACTTC.